This entry features one T cell receptor beta chain sequence. Authors' processing steps: By means of reference gene primer amplification, nucleated cell counts were estimated. Produced via immunoSEQ multiplex PCR; TCRdb's table is partial and in-frame only. D and trimming were read from the DNA, whereas the V and J calls and clone size are those reported in that table. The sample lists 150,000 to 200,000 clones; 81% were seen once. The data are from a study of blood T cell repertoires in COVID-19. Looking at the study overall: Spain, Italy and the United States supplied samples that represented acute and convalescent COVID-19.

Germline CDR1 is SGHRS and CDR2 is YFSETQ. The CDR3 contains 13 residues. The germline V and J ends were trimmed by 4 bases and 5 bases, with 10 bases remaining between them. This TCR was recovered from a woman of 80 years or more with COVID-19, enrolled during active disease. Sequenced material: peripheral blood. The rearrangement uses TRBV5-1 and TRBJ2-1, with a possible D match to TRBD2 (5 bases). CDR3 region: CASSLGIDNEQFF. In DNA, the CDR3 is TGCGCCAGCAGCCTCGGGATTGACAATGAGCAGTTCTTC.